This TCR beta chain originates from a study of T cell responses to AZD1222 COVID-19 vaccine. Study observations and caveats: A mostly white British donor set with more females was recruited, and clonal diversity was possibly underestimated. Without day 14 samples, only post-peak T cell repertoires were studied.

The CDR3 consists of 15 residues. The junction had 14 bases not matched to a gene; V was cut back by 8 bases and J by 9 bases. Looked up from germline, CDR1 is MGHRA and CDR2 is YSYEKL. TCRdb's table, derived via immunoSEQ multiplex PCR, lists solely in-frame clones and lacks some. Here the sample spans 130,000 or so clones, approximately 88% being singletons. Turning to this clone: Its antigen is not known.

Second-dose intervals of approximately 4 or approximately 12 weeks were pooled. The sequence came from an adult who received the AZD1222 COVID-19 vaccine. The chain joins TRBV4-1 to TRBJ2-1; 9 bases align to TRBD1. Sequencing used peripheral blood, obtained 28 days after the second AZD1222 dose. CDR3 DNA sequence: TGCGCCAGCTCCCAGAAACAGGGGGCGATCACTGAGCAGTTCTTC. Translated, it gives CASSQKQGAITEQFF.